This TCR beta chain was captured in a study of blood T cell repertoires in COVID-19. Overall study context: Both acute and convalescent COVID-19 samples were obtained from the United States, Italy and Spain. T cells, B-cell-depleted T cells, or PBMCs supplied cDNA or gDNA.

CDR3 length equals 14 residues. From germline, CDR1 is LGHDT and CDR2 YNNKEL (reference sequence). V lost 4 bases and J lost 3; bases outside the gene matches: 5. Authors' analysis steps: Estimates of nucleated cell counts were drawn from the amplification of reference gene primers. Clones were read by immunoSEQ multiplex PCR, and TCRdb kept only the in-frame ones, dropping some. V and J calls and clone size are those listed in that table; D and trimming were worked out from the DNA. Among about 120,000 clones listed, around 80% were seen once. What was sequenced was peripheral blood. The chain links TRBV3-1 (or the pseudogene TRBV3-2) to TRBJ1-2; 7 nucleotides match TRBD1. The origin of this receptor is a man aged 70-80 years with acute or convalescent COVID-19. CDR3 coding DNA: TGTGCCAGCAGCCCCCGACAGGGCCACTATGGCTACACCTTC. Translated: CASSPRQGHYGYTF.